The table lists the clone carrying this TCR beta chain with many counts. Its antigen is undetermined. The unsorted libraries were made from 2 million PBMCs kept at -80 C. The sample belongs to a study of neurological immune-mediated disorders. The making of cDNA relied on 5'RACE with 10-nucleotide random UMIs. Using its own MiXCR run on the 5' RACE reads, TCRdb lists one record per CDR3 protein. This table has tens of thousands of distinct CDR3 sequences, 3.7% appearing once. General study points: Multiple sclerosis patients had less TCR clonal expansion than even healthy controls, unlike HTLV-1-associated myelopathy. No link was found between any clinical or MRI feature and the multiple sclerosis repertoire cluster.

Germline V gene sequence: CDR1 DFQATT, CDR2 SNEGSKA (reference sequence). V dropped 4 bases and J dropped 7 bases, with 12 bases sitting between them. The CDR3 runs 12 residues. The sample consisted of PBMCs. This TCR derives from a woman between 50 and 59 years old with multiple sclerosis. This chain joins TRBV20-1 and TRBJ2-3; the D is unclear. The CDR3 bases are TGCAGTGCTAAAGAAGCCACCTATACGCAGTATTTT. Translating it yields CSAKEATYTQYF.